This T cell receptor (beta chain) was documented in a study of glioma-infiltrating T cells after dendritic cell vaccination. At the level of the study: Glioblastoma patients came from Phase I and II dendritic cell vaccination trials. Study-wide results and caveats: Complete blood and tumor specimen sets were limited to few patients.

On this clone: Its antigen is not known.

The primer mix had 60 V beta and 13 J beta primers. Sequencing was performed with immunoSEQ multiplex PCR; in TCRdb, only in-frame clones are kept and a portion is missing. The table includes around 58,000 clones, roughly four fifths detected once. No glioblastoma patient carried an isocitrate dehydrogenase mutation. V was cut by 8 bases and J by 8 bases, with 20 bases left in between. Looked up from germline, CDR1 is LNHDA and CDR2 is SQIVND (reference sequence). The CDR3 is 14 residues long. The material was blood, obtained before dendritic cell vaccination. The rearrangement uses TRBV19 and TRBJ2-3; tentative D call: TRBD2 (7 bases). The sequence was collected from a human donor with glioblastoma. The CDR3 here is CASSGGPARGTQYF. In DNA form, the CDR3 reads TGTGCCAGTTCGGGGGGCCCGGCGCGGGGTACGCAGTATTTT.